A selection of T cell receptor beta chains follows, all from one sample in a study of blood T cell repertoires in COVID-19. The table came from immunoSEQ multiplex PCR; TCRdb's copy has only in-frame clones and leaves some out. The sample lists about 480,000 clones, 85% to 90% occurring once. The sequenced material came from peripheral blood. These receptors were collected from a woman aged 30 to 39 with acute or convalescent COVID-19. Each CDR3 is given without its conserved first and last residue. Fields, in order: V gene, D gene, CDR3 length, J gene, CDR3 protein. The D gene is left open where the match is weak.

>TRBV9|TRBD1|11|TRBJ1-2
ASSEQGAGGYT
>TRBV27|TRBD1|11|TRBJ1-1
ASRRTGGTEAF
>TRBV5-1|TRBD1|15|TRBJ1-1
ASSYSGTGGWGTEAF
>TRBV7-2|NA|11|TRBJ1-2
ASSYRTAYGYT
>TRBV11-2|NA|11|TRBJ1-2
ASSLAGAGGYT
>TRBV28|NA|11|TRBJ1-2
ATLRGDSYGYT
>TRBV4-1|NA|12|TRBJ1-4
ASSRPVAREKLF
>TRBV23-1|NA|19|TRBJ1-5
ASSQGGGDRKCPPGNQPQH
>TRBV3-1/TRBV3-2|TRBD2|14|TRBJ2-1
ASSHEAGGSYNEQF
>TRBV7-9|TRBD1|13|TRBJ2-1
ASSFGTGAGDEQF
>TRBV19|NA|15|TRBJ2-2
ASSPSDSHGNTGELF
>TRBV27|NA|12|TRBJ1-2
ASSPLGQSYGYT
>TRBV11-1|NA|10|TRBJ1-6
ASSLGLVPSC
>TRBV14|TRBD2|17|TRBJ2-2
ASSHYSPTSGANTGELF
>TRBV18|TRBD1|13|TRBJ2-7
ASSPQGDRVDEQY
>TRBV27|TRBD1|14|TRBJ1-2
ASSTRTGGGVGGYT
>TRBV5-6|NA|13|TRBJ1-2
ASSLMSGKMRGYT
>TRBV30|TRBD1|12|TRBJ1-2
AWSVRTGGYGYT
>TRBV6-5|TRBD1|13|TRBJ1-1
ASSNGWTGLGEAF
>TRBV19|NA|13|TRBJ1-2
ASSGGDRPNYGYT
>TRBV5-8|TRBD1|11|TRBJ1-2
ASSLGQGDGYT
>TRBV3-1/TRBV3-2|NA|12|TRBJ1-2
ASSQGLEHYGYT
>TRBV5-1|TRBD1|15|TRBJ2-7
ASSLAITGTGPYEQY
>TRBV7-2|TRBD2|16|TRBJ2-5
ASSLQLAGGPYQETQY
>TRBV24-1|TRBD2|13|TRBJ2-3
ATSDPPSGGDTQY
>TRBV28|TRBD1|14|TRBJ2-7
ASSSMGQARPYEQY
>TRBV24-1|NA|12|TRBJ1-5
ATSDRTGSQPQH
>TRBV3-1/TRBV3-2|NA|13|TRBJ1-3
ASSQVVQGSNTIY
>TRBV7-9|NA|11|TRBJ1-5
ASSSAGGQPQH
>TRBV5-1|NA|11|TRBJ2-5
ASSPQGQETQY
>TRBV20-1|NA|9|TRBJ1-1
SAERSTEAF
>TRBV5-4|TRBD1|13|TRBJ2-7
ASSSRTGGNYEQY
>TRBV5-4|TRBD2|15|TRBJ2-5
ASSLYSLAGGPETQY
>TRBV2|TRBD2|12|TRBJ2-3
ASRRGLVTDTQY
>TRBV5-1|NA|12|TRBJ1-3
ASSRGSSGNTIY
>TRBV7-9|NA|14|TRBJ1-6
ASSFSGVNYDSPLH
>TRBV11-2|NA|11|TRBJ1-1
ASSLVRNTEAF
>TRBV4-1|TRBD1|13|TRBJ1-2
ASSQRTGDNYGYT
>TRBV18|NA|15|TRBJ1-1
ASSPSQQGLMNTEAF
>TRBV28|TRBD1|13|TRBJ1-1
ASSPRDRVVAEAF
>TRBV4-2|TRBD1|15|TRBJ1-1
ASSQGPGQGMDTEAF
>TRBV7-2|TRBD2|14|TRBJ2-1
ASSFLAGVSYNEQF
>TRBV6-5|NA|12|TRBJ2-3
ASSSRVSTDTQY
>TRBV4-2|TRBD2|16|TRBJ2-2
ASSQDLLAGGMAGELF
>TRBV7-2|NA|17|TRBJ2-1
ASSPRQALLSSSYNEQF
>TRBV5-1|TRBD1|16|TRBJ1-2
ASSFYAPGQGAVDGYT
>TRBV7-2|NA|12|TRBJ1-5
ASSSIYSNQPQH
>TRBV9|NA|12|TRBJ2-7
ASSPDTGSYEQY
>TRBV12-3/TRBV12-4|NA|10|TRBJ1-1
ASTWGGTEAF
>TRBV27|NA|11|TRBJ2-2
ASREEPTGELF
>TRBV3-1/TRBV3-2|NA|11|TRBJ2-1
ASRLGLYNEQF
>TRBV3-1/TRBV3-2|TRBD1|15|TRBJ2-1
ASSQTQTGGANPKQF
>TRBV9|TRBD1|16|TRBJ2-4
ASSVGLQGTFGKNIQY
>TRBV5-1|NA|12|TRBJ2-3
ASSFSLPTDTQY
>TRBV7-8|NA|11|TRBJ2-2
ASNLLVSGELF